Below are 13 T cell receptor beta chains sequenced from a single sample in a study of ipilimumab plus nivolumab after autologous stem cell transplantation. TCRdb's copy holds only in-frame clones and misses some; the assay was immunoSEQ multiplex PCR. This table has over 35,000 clones, 92% appearing once. The sequencing used PBMCs, collected in a trial of ipilimumab plus nivolumab as post-transplant consolidation. The receptor source for this set is a male donor with multiple myeloma.

The chain combines TRBV6-1 with TRBJ2-3, with 7 bases matching TRBD2. Trimming took 4 bases from V and 4 from J; bases not matched to a gene: 11. The germline CDR1 and CDR2 sequences are MNHNS and SASEGT. The CDR3 spans 16 residues. CDR3 in amino acids: CASSAQQRGPPDTQYF. The CDR3 region has the DNA TGTGCCAGCAGTGCCCAGCAGCGGGGTCCGCCAGATACGCAGTATTTT.

The chain carries TRBV5-6 and TRBJ1-1; the match to TRBD1 covers 7 bases. The germline V gene has CDR1 SGHDT and CDR2 YYEEEE. J gave up 7 bases and V 1 base, and 7 bases lay outside the gene matches. This CDR3 spans 14 amino acids. This CDR3 is CASSLRSRTGEAFF. DNA of the CDR3: TGTGCCAGCAGCTTGAGGAGTCGGACAGGTGAAGCTTTCTTT.

This clone was seen just once. The chain has TRBV7-8 and TRBJ2-3, with D possibly being TRBD1 (6 bases). This CDR3 comprises 18 residues. Germline V gene data show CDR1 as SGHVS and CDR2 as FQNEAQ. V lost 0 bases and J lost 0, with 16 bases in between. CDR3: CASSLANVPGASTDTQYF. For the CDR3, the DNA is TGTGCCAGCAGCTTAGCGAACGTCCCAGGGGCTAGCACAGATACGCAGTATTTT.

The gene calls are TRBV5-5 and TRBJ1-2; no clear D gene. Germline CDR1 and CDR2: SGHKS and YYEKEE (reference sequence). The CDR3 is 13 residues long. The V end lost 1 base, the J end lost 3 bases, and 7 bases lay between the germline ends. The CDR3 here is CASSLSRDYGYTF. DNA for the CDR3: TGTGCCAGCAGCTTGTCCCGGGACTATGGCTACACCTTC.

The chain has TRBV12-5 and TRBJ2-1; 13 nucleotides agree with TRBD2. V shed 1 base and J 10 bases; nucleotides not matched to a gene: 7. The CDR3 extends over 16 amino acids. The germline CDR1 and CDR2 sequences are LGHNT and FRNRAP. The CDR3 DNA reads TGTGCTAGTGGTTTGGGGGGGACTAGCGGGAAACAAGAGCAGTTCTTC. Translated: CASGLGGTSGKQEQFF. Supplemented by reference TRBV12-5 and TRBJ2-1, the full variable domain reads DARVTQTPRHKVTEMGQEVTMRCQPILGHNTVFWYRQTMMQGLELLAYFRNRAPLDDSGMPKDRFSAEMPDATLATLKIQPSEPRDSAVYFCASGLGGTSGKQEQFFGPGTRLTVL.

About this clone itself: Other DNA sequences in this specimen translate into the identical CDR3. The V gene is TRBV18, the J gene TRBJ1-2; no definite D call. In germline, CDR1 is KGHSH, CDR2 LQKENI. V was trimmed by 0 bases and J by 5 bases, leaving 7 bases between them. The CDR3 has 13 amino acids. The CDR3 sequence is CASSPPGGYGYTF. DNA of the CDR3: TGTGCCAGCTCACCACCAGGAGGGTATGGCTACACCTTC.

CDR3 residues: CASSPPPSYEQYF. The CDR3 nucleotides read TGTGCCAGCAGTCCCCCGCCCTCCTACGAGCAGTACTTC. V gene TRBV28 combines with J gene TRBJ2-7; D is unresolved. The germline V gene encodes CDR1 MDHEN and CDR2 SYDVKM. V lost 5 bases and J 0 bases, leaving 8 bases between the germline ends. The CDR3 loop spans 13 amino acids.

V and J are TRBV28 and TRBJ1-5; 8 nucleotides line up with TRBD1. Germline loops: CDR1 MDHEN, CDR2 SYDVKM. V lost 6 bases and J lost 0; bases outside the gene matches: 7. This CDR3 spans 16 amino acids. CDR3 sequence: CASSPGTGVSNQPQHF. In DNA, the CDR3 is TGTGCCAGCAGCCCCGGGACAGGCGTTAGCAATCAGCCCCAGCATTTT.

The chain couples TRBV7-9 to TRBJ2-1; maybe TRBD1 (5 bases). Germline values: CDR1 SEHNR, CDR2 FQNEAQ (reference sequence). Trimming stripped 1 base from V and 8 bases from J, with 12 bases between. This CDR3 contains 14 residues. The CDR3 DNA reads TGTGCCAGCAGCTTAGGACAGCCCGCCGATGAGCAGTTCTTC. Residues: CASSLGQPADEQFF.

The rearrangement links TRBV19 to TRBJ1-1, with D maybe TRBD1 (5 bases). CDR1 is LNHDA, CDR2 SQIVND, per germline (reference sequence). V gave up 7 bases and J gave up 0 bases, with 9 bases separating them. The CDR3 sequence is 13 residues long. CDR3 sequence (DNA): TGTGCCAGTATGCAGGGACTGAACACTGAAGCTTTCTTT. Residues: CASMQGLNTEAFF.

The J gene is TRBJ2-7, the V gene TRBV7-9, with TRBD1 matching 8 bases. The V gene's germline CDR1 is SEHNR and CDR2 FQNEAQ (reference sequence). This CDR3 region has 15 residues. J gave up 5 bases and V 4 bases, and 10 bases lay outside the gene matches. The CDR3 coding sequence is TGTGCCAGCAGCTCCCAAGACAGGGGTTCCCACGAGCAGTACTTC. Translating gives CASSSQDRGSHEQYF.

There are a few counts of this clone. This rearrangement joins TRBV9 to TRBJ2-1; D might be TRBD1 (5 bases). The CDR3 spans 13 residues. The germline gives CDR1 SGDLS, CDR2 YYNGEE. V dropped 2 bases and J dropped 9 bases, with 12 bases sitting between them. CDR3 in amino acids: CASSVGHPSEQFF. The CDR3 nucleotides read TGTGCCAGCAGCGTGGGGCACCCCAGTGAGCAGTTCTTC. Full variable domain (remainder filled in from reference TRBV9 and TRBJ2-1): DSGVTQTPKHLITATGQRVTLRCSPRSGDLSVYWYQQSLDQGLQFLIQYYNGEERAKGNILERFSAQQFPDLHSELNLSSLELGDSALYFCASSVGHPSEQFFGPGTRLTVL.

The V call is TRBV2, the J call TRBJ2-2, with 10 bases fitting TRBD1. The J segment lost 5 bases and the V segment lost 4 bases, leaving 4 bases of the junction unmatched. The germline V gene encodes CDR1 SNHLY and CDR2 FYNNEI. This CDR3 comprises 15 residues. The CDR3: CASSGTGGPTGELFF. The CDR3 nucleotides are TGTGCCAGCAGTGGGACAGGGGGGCCAACCGGGGAGCTGTTTTTT.